This T cell receptor (beta chain) appears in the sequencing data of a study of a mutant IDH1 vaccine in newly diagnosed glioma. Study-level information: Patients had received radiotherapy, temozolomide, or both previously, most receiving both.

Concerning this clone itself: Its antigen is unidentified.

Study results and limitations: Vaccine-induced immune responses occurred in more than 80% of patients.

The germline gives CDR1 SEHNR, CDR2 FQNEAQ (reference sequence). Trimming pared 1 base from V and 5 bases from J, leaving 6 bases between. The CDR3 is 12 amino acids. As for time point: baseline, week 1 (first vaccination visit). This sample's treatment: pre-vaccination baseline after standard-of-care therapy. Each tumor in the donors was a new WHO grade 3 or 4 astrocytoma, IDH1-mutant and ATRX-lost. The data were produced by immunoSEQ multiplex PCR, yet TCRdb's version contains in-frame clones alone and is incomplete. This sample has roughly 50,000 clones, with approximately 80% found just once. This sequence joins TRBV7-9 and TRBJ2-7; D unclear. The sample consisted of PBMCs, taken from a glioma patient treated with radiotherapy, temozolomide or both. This clonotype was obtained from a man aged 18 to 35 with glioma. The CDR3 region has the DNA TGTGCCAGCAGCTTAGGTTTCCACGAGCAGTACTTC. Translating it yields CASSLGFHEQYF.